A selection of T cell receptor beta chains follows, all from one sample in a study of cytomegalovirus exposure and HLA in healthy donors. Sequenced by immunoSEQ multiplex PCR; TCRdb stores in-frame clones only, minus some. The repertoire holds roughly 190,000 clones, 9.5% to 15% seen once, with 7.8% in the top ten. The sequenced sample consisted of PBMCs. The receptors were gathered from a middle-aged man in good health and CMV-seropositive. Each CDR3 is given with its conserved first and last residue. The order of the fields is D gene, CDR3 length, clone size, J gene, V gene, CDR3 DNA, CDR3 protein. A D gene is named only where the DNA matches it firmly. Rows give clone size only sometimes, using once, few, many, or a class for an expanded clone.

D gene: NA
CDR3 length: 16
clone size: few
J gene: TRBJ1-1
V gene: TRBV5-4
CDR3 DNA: TGTGCCAGCAGCTCTGACACGCACCCAGGGATTCCTGAAGCTTTCTTT
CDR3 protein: CASSSDTHPGIPEAFF

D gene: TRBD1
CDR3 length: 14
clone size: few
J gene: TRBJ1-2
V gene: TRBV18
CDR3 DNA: TGTGCCAGCTCACCAGACAGGGTTAACTATGGCTACACCTTC
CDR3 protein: CASSPDRVNYGYTF

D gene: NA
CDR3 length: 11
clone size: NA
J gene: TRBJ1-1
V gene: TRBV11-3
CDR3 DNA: TGTGCCAGCAGCTTGGGCCCCGAAGCTTTCTTT
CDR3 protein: CASSLGPEAFF

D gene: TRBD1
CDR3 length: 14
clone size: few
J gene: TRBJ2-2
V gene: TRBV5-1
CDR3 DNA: TGCGCCAGCAGCCCGGGACAGGGGGGCGGGGAGCTGTTTTTT
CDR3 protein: CASSPGQGGGELFF

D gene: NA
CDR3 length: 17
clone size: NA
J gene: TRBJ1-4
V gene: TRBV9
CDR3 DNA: TGTGCCAGCAGCGGGCCCGCCGGGACTGCAACTAATGAAAAACTGTTTTTT
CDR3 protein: CASSGPAGTATNEKLFF

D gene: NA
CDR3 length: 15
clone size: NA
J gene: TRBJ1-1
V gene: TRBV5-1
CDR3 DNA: TGCGCCAGCAGGTTTGCTACAGGGACGAACACTGAAGCTTTCTTT
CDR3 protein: CASRFATGTNTEAFF

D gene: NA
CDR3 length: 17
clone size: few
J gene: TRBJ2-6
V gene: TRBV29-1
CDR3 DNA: TGCAGCGTTGAGTACAGGGCCACGTACTCTGGGGCCAACGTCCTGACTTTC
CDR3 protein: CSVEYRATYSGANVLTF

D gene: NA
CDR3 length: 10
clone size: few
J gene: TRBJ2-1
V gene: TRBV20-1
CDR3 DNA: TGCAGTGCTAGACGGGATGAGCAGTTCTTC
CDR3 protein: CSARRDEQFF

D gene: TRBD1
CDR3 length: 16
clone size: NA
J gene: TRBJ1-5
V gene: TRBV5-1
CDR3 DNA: TGCGCCAGCAGCCCCGGGACAGGGGTTAGCAATCAGCCCCAGCATTTT
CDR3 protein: CASSPGTGVSNQPQHF

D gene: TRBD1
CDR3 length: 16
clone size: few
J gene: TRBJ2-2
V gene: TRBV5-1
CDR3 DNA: TGCGCCAGCAGCCAGGACAGGGGATTACACACCGGGGAGCTGTTTTTT
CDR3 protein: CASSQDRGLHTGELFF

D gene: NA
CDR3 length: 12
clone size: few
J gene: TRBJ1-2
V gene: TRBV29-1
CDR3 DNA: TGCAGCGTGGACACAACGAACTATGGCTACACCTTC
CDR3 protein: CSVDTTNYGYTF

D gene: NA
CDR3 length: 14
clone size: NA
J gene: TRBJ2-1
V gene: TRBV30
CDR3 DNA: TGTGCCTGGAACCCTAGCAACTCCTACAATGAGCAGTTCTTC
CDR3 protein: CAWNPSNSYNEQFF

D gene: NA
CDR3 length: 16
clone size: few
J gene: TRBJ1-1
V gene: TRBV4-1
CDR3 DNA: TGCGAAAGCAGCCAAGAGATGGGGCAGCTGAACACTGAAGCTTTCTTT
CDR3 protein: CESSQEMGQLNTEAFF

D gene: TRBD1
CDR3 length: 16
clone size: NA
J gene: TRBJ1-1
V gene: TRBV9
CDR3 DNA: TGTGCCAGCAGTACGGCCTCTGAGTACAGGGGGGGGGAAGCTTTCTTT
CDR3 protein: CASSTASEYRGGEAFF